A single sample is the source of the 5 T cell receptor beta chains below, sequenced in a study of cytomegalovirus exposure and HLA in healthy donors. Vbeta (60) and Jbeta (13) primers were used in the PCR. Clones were read by immunoSEQ multiplex PCR, and TCRdb kept only the in-frame ones, dropping some. The data hold 99,000 or so clones, with approximately 69% observed a single time. The sequenced sample consisted of PBMCs. All receptors derive from a man younger than 40 in good health and CMV-seronegative.

The V gene is TRBV6-6, the J gene TRBJ2-7, with TRBD2 identical over 9 bases. With 0 bases clipped from V and 5 bases from J, the junction kept 5 bases outside the gene matches. CDR1 MNHNY and CDR2 SVGAGI come from the germline V gene (reference sequence). The length of the CDR3 is 15 residues. CDR3 sequence: CASSYSSGRFNEQYF. The CDR3 DNA sequence: TGTGCCAGCAGTTACTCAAGCGGGAGGTTCAACGAGCAGTACTTC.

The J gene is TRBJ2-3, the V gene TRBV18; 10 nucleotides match TRBD1. V trimming: 4 bases; J trimming: 5 bases; junction bases outside the gene matches: 9. The CDR3 spans 16 residues. Per the germline V gene, CDR1 is KGHSH and CDR2 is LQKENI. CDR3 nucleotide sequence: TGTGCCAGCTCACGAGAGACAGGGGGCACGGGAGATACGCAGTATTTT. Translated, it gives CASSRETGGTGDTQYF.

This clone showed up just a few times. The chain couples TRBV5-6 to TRBJ2-7, with 14 bases fitting TRBD2. J gave up 4 bases and V 5 bases, and 2 bases lay outside the gene matches. In germline, CDR1 is SGHDT, CDR2 YYEEEE. The CDR3 totals 14 residues. CDR3 nucleotides: TGTGCCAGCAGAGGGACTAGCGGGGGTTACGAGCAGTACTTC. This gives the protein CASRGTSGGYEQYF.

This clone was observed a handful of times. The V call is TRBV11-2, the J call TRBJ2-7, with 7 bases lining up with TRBD1. The CDR3 has 15 amino acids. Germline lookup yields CDR1 SGHAT and CDR2 FQNNGV. The V gene end was trimmed by 0 bases and the J gene end by 2 bases; junction bases not matched to a gene: 4. CDR3 in DNA: TGTGCCAGCAGCTTAGAGGCAGGGGGAGCCTACGAGCAGTACTTC. Amino acid sequence: CASSLEAGGAYEQYF.

The chain couples TRBV28 to TRBJ1-3; 8 bases agree with TRBD1. The V segment lost 2 bases and the J segment 2 bases; nucleotides outside the gene matches: 2. This CDR3 region has 15 residues. Germline loops: CDR1 MDHEN, CDR2 SYDVKM. CDR3 protein: CASSLGGQAGNTIYF. The CDR3 coding sequence is TGTGCCAGCAGTTTAGGGGGACAGGCTGGAAACACCATATATTTT.